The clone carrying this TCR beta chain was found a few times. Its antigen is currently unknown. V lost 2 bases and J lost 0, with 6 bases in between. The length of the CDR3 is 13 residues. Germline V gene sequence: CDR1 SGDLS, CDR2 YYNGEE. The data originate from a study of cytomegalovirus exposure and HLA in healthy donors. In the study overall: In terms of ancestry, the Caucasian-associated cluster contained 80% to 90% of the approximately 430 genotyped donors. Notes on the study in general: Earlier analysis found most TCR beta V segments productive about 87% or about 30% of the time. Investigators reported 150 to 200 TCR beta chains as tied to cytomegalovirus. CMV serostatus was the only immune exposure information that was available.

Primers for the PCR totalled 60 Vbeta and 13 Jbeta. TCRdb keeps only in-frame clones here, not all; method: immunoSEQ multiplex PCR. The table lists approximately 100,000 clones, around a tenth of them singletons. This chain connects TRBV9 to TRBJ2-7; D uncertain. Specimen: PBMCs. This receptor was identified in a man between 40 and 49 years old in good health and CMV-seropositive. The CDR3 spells CASSVQDSYEQYF. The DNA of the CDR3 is TGTGCCAGCAGCGTCCAGGACTCCTACGAGCAGTACTTC.